Listed below are T cell receptor beta chains from one sample, sequenced in a study of patients and donors after allogeneic stem cell transplantation. A single record per CDR3 protein comes from TCRdb applying MiXCR to the RT-PCR reads. The sample contains a few hundred thousand distinct CDR3 sequences, about 38% of which appear only once. Sequences were obtained from blood, either unsorted or a sorted T cell fraction (not recorded which). Receptor source: a human donor who was either an allogeneic HSCT recipient or a stem cell or donor lymphocyte infusion donor (not recorded which). It is not recorded whose cells these are; they may come from a transplant donor. The CDR3 runs from the conserved cysteine through the conserved F or W.

v_gene: TRBV7-9
j_gene: TRBJ2-3
CDR3aa: CASSLPGIRTDTQYF

v_gene: TRBV18
j_gene: TRBJ1-1
CDR3aa: CASSPRDRSMNTEAFF

v_gene: TRBV28
j_gene: TRBJ1-4
CDR3aa: CASSGNRDPNEKLFF

v_gene: TRBV4-1
j_gene: TRBJ2-5
CDR3aa: CASSQVTSGGLTQYF

v_gene: TRBV20-1
j_gene: TRBJ1-5
CDR3aa: CSASWTGDRGQPQHF

v_gene: TRBV12-3/TRBV12-4
j_gene: TRBJ1-3
CDR3aa: CTSSSHRVSGNTIYF

v_gene: TRBV12-3/TRBV12-4
j_gene: TRBJ1-2
CDR3aa: CASSFDRPHGYTF

v_gene: TRBV28
j_gene: TRBJ2-5
CDR3aa: CASSSGGRLQETQYF

v_gene: TRBV5-1
j_gene: TRBJ1-2
CDR3aa: CASSLDGDYGYTF

v_gene: TRBV5-1
j_gene: TRBJ2-7
CDR3aa: CASSYPPLGEQYF

v_gene: TRBV7-9
j_gene: TRBJ2-1
CDR3aa: CASSSRQGTFF

v_gene: TRBV20-1
j_gene: TRBJ1-2
CDR3aa: CSAKFGGRDGYTF

v_gene: TRBV12-3/TRBV12-4
j_gene: TRBJ2-3
CDR3aa: CATGTPSTDTQYF

v_gene: TRBV4-1
j_gene: TRBJ2-1
CDR3aa: CASSPRGKPPGGQFF

v_gene: TRBV2
j_gene: TRBJ2-5
CDR3aa: CASLPGVSTETQYF

v_gene: TRBV7-6
j_gene: TRBJ2-2
CDR3aa: CASSLGSAGELFF

v_gene: TRBV5-1
j_gene: TRBJ2-1
CDR3aa: CASRWGGYNEQFF

v_gene: TRBV12-3/TRBV12-4
j_gene: TRBJ1-5
CDR3aa: CASRSLRQGDNQPQHF

v_gene: TRBV9
j_gene: TRBJ1-6
CDR3aa: CASSASPGSLNSPLHF

v_gene: TRBV12-3/TRBV12-4
j_gene: TRBJ1-2
CDR3aa: CASSISPHAGYGYTF

v_gene: TRBV7-2
j_gene: TRBJ1-1
CDR3aa: CASSPRGQGYTEAFF

v_gene: TRBV2
j_gene: TRBJ1-4
CDR3aa: CASKGGERSEKLFF

v_gene: TRBV20-1
j_gene: TRBJ1-1
CDR3aa: CSARDGRTKAFF

v_gene: TRBV12-3/TRBV12-4
j_gene: TRBJ1-5
CDR3aa: CASSSPTGVNNQPQHF

v_gene: TRBV28
j_gene: TRBJ1-1
CDR3aa: CASSLETSGTVNTEAFF

v_gene: TRBV7-3
j_gene: TRBJ2-3
CDR3aa: CASSSGHTDTQYF

v_gene: TRBV12-3/TRBV12-4
j_gene: TRBJ2-7
CDR3aa: CASTLGPYEQYF

v_gene: TRBV20-1
j_gene: TRBJ1-1
CDR3aa: CSARAGRGTEAFF

v_gene: TRBV29-1
j_gene: TRBJ1-1
CDR3aa: CSAVTGDAEAFF

v_gene: TRBV20-1
j_gene: TRBJ2-2
CDR3aa: CSARIQGRTGELFF

v_gene: TRBV3-1
j_gene: TRBJ1-5
CDR3aa: CASSQDSGVNQPQHF

v_gene: TRBV6-4
j_gene: TRBJ2-1
CDR3aa: CASSKTGTGNNEQFF

v_gene: TRBV7-8
j_gene: TRBJ1-1
CDR3aa: CASSPQFERAEAFF

v_gene: TRBV20-1
j_gene: TRBJ1-2
CDR3aa: CSARERTGGNYGYTF

v_gene: TRBV5-5
j_gene: TRBJ2-3
CDR3aa: CASSRQPRGAPDTQYF

v_gene: TRBV5-1
j_gene: TRBJ1-5
CDR3aa: CASSLEGGRNQPQHF

v_gene: TRBV4-3
j_gene: TRBJ2-1
CDR3aa: CASSLRDPGLPYNEQFF

v_gene: TRBV5-1
j_gene: TRBJ1-2
CDR3aa: CASSVEGEYGYTF

v_gene: TRBV27
j_gene: TRBJ1-3
CDR3aa: CASSLDGPSSGNTIYF

v_gene: TRBV12-3/TRBV12-4
j_gene: TRBJ1-2
CDR3aa: CASSFGTGLGGYTF

v_gene: TRBV10-3
j_gene: TRBJ1-4
CDR3aa: CAISERDYEKLFF

v_gene: TRBV6-5
j_gene: TRBJ2-7
CDR3aa: CASSYQLGTGSYEQYF

v_gene: TRBV4-1
j_gene: TRBJ2-7
CDR3aa: CASSQGGQGSPYEQYF

v_gene: TRBV9
j_gene: TRBJ1-2
CDR3aa: CASSKGGVDGYGYTF

v_gene: TRBV5-1
j_gene: TRBJ2-7
CDR3aa: CASSPRGGRGIYEQYF

v_gene: TRBV7-2
j_gene: TRBJ2-1
CDR3aa: CASSLALAYNEQFF

v_gene: TRBV20-1
j_gene: TRBJ2-7
CDR3aa: CSALRTGGNEQYF

v_gene: TRBV4-1
j_gene: TRBJ1-2
CDR3aa: CASSQENGGGYGYTF

v_gene: TRBV7-2
j_gene: TRBJ1-3
CDR3aa: CASSLVGGNTIYF

v_gene: TRBV6-5
j_gene: TRBJ1-5
CDR3aa: CASSYSGPREPQHF

v_gene: TRBV4-1
j_gene: TRBJ2-5
CDR3aa: CASSQEDTSGEETQYF

v_gene: TRBV6-5
j_gene: TRBJ1-2
CDR3aa: CASSYRWQHYGYTF

v_gene: TRBV5-1
j_gene: TRBJ2-3
CDR3aa: CASSLTRQGVPDTQYF

v_gene: TRBV20-1
j_gene: TRBJ1-1
CDR3aa: CSAPIGANTEAFF

v_gene: TRBV7-9
j_gene: TRBJ2-1
CDR3aa: CASSFRTPIRSYNEQFF

v_gene: TRBV28
j_gene: TRBJ1-3
CDR3aa: CASPLSSGGTGSGNTIYF

v_gene: TRBV12-3/TRBV12-4
j_gene: TRBJ1-5
CDR3aa: CASSFDKPHNQPQHF

v_gene: TRBV5-1
j_gene: TRBJ2-3
CDR3aa: CASSLDGSGGGTDTQYF